Below, 9 T cell receptor beta chains from the same sample are listed, as sequenced in a study of cytomegalovirus exposure and HLA in healthy donors. Researchers ran the PCR with 60 Vbeta and 13 Jbeta primers. The protocol was immunoSEQ multiplex PCR, while the TCRdb copy is restricted to in-frame clones and leaves out a portion. The sample shows 110,000 to 150,000 clones, roughly 70% of them seen only once. Sequencing input: PBMCs. These receptors were taken from a woman in her sixties or seventies in good health and CMV-seropositive.

The sample holds a few counts of this clone. CDR3 residues: CASSLGGLGAYEQYF. CDR3 in DNA: TGTGCCAGCAGCTTGGGGGGACTAGGGGCCTACGAGCAGTACTTC. The gene calls are TRBV5-4 and TRBJ2-7, with TRBD2 matching 8 bases. V trimming: 0 bases; J trimming: 2 bases; junction bases outside the gene matches: 4. CDR3 size: 15 residues. Per germline, CDR1 SGHNT and CDR2 YYREEE (reference sequence).

This chain uses TRBV28 with TRBJ1-5; D gene uncertain. V lost 3 bases and J 0 bases, leaving 12 bases between the germline ends. The CDR3 contains 16 residues. CDR1 is MDHEN, CDR2 SYDVKM, per germline. CDR3 region: CASSFPGVYSNQPQHF. DNA of the CDR3: TGTGCCAGCAGTTTCCCCGGGGTGTATAGCAATCAGCCCCAGCATTTT.

The gene calls are TRBV7-9 and TRBJ2-1; D is possibly TRBD1 (6 bases). The germline V gene has CDR1 SEHNR and CDR2 FQNEAQ (reference sequence). The CDR3 has 14 residues. The V gene lost 8 bases and the J gene lost 7 bases, with 18 bases spanning the gap. CDR3 region: CASVPRAGANEQFF. CDR3 nucleotide sequence: TGTGCCAGCGTCCCCCGGGCAGGGGCGAATGAGCAGTTCTTC.

There are a few counts of this clone. This same CDR3 is encoded by further DNA sequences in the sample. V and J are TRBV5-1 and TRBJ1-2; possibly TRBD1 for D (6 bases). Trimming removed 0 bases at V and 4 bases at J, with 10 bases between. CDR1 and CDR2 from the germline V gene are SGHRS and YFSETQ. The CDR3 totals 14 residues. CDR3 region: CASSLEGHSYGYTF. In nucleotides, the CDR3 is TGCGCCAGCAGCTTGGAGGGACATTCCTATGGCTACACCTTC.

This clone was observed a few times. The CDR3 spells CASSPGGAGTGELFF. The CDR3 nucleotides are TGTGCCAGCAGCCCCGGGGGGGCGGGTACCGGGGAGCTGTTTTTT. V is TRBV7-2 and J is TRBJ2-2, with TRBD2 identical over 8 bases. Trimming at V came to 5 bases and at J to 5 bases, leaving 7 bases not matched to a gene. CDR3 length equals 15 residues. CDR1 is SGHTA and CDR2 is FQGNSA in the germline V gene.

The chain uses TRBV10-3 and TRBJ1-1; possible D gene TRBD1, 6 bases. Germline lookup yields CDR1 ENHRY and CDR2 SYGVKD. V shed 3 bases and J shed 2 bases, with 16 bases lying between them. CDR3 length: 16 amino acids. The CDR3 DNA reads as TGTGCCATCAGTGATTCTAAGACAGGAGATAACACTGAAGCTTTCTTT. Protein product: CAISDSKTGDNTEAFF.

This clone showed up just once. Other DNA sequences in this sample translate to the same CDR3. This chain links TRBV2 with TRBJ1-5; 9 bases fit TRBD1. The CDR3 totals 15 residues. Germline V CDR1 and CDR2: SNHLY, FYNNEI. V gave up 4 bases and J gave up 6 bases; unmatched junction bases: 7. The CDR3 nucleotides are TGTGCCAGCAGTGGGGACAGGGTTGTCGGTCAGCCCCAGCATTTT. Translated: CASSGDRVVGQPQHF.

This chain connects TRBV6-1 to TRBJ2-3; 8 bases fit TRBD2. CDR1 is MNHNS, CDR2 SASEGT, per germline. The CDR3 length is 14 residues. Trimming at V came to 7 bases and at J to 3 bases, leaving 6 bases not matched to a gene. The CDR3 DNA follows: TGTGCCAGCACCAGAGCGGGAGTGACAGATACGCAGTATTTT. This gives the protein CASTRAGVTDTQYF.

This clone appeared a single time. This chain links TRBV27 with TRBJ2-1; D perhaps matches TRBD2 (6 bases). V lost 6 bases and J 7 bases, leaving 10 bases between the germline ends. Germline V gene sequence: CDR1 MNHEY, CDR2 SMNVEV (reference sequence). The length of the CDR3 is 12 residues. In DNA, the CDR3 is TGTGCCAGCAGGGGGGGACGGAATGAGCAGTTCTTC. Its protein is CASRGGRNEQFF.